This T cell receptor (beta chain) is drawn from a study of blood T cell repertoires in COVID-19. Per the germline V gene, CDR1 is SGDLS and CDR2 is YYNGEE. Trimming stripped 3 bases from V and 0 bases from J, with 10 bases between. The CDR3 has 15 amino acids. The assay was immunoSEQ multiplex PCR, and TCRdb's table has in-frame clones only and misses some. Among 90,000 to 100,000 clones, around 85% were seen once, and the ten largest hold around 38%. The sequencing input was peripheral blood. This sequence was found in a man older than 75 with acute or convalescent COVID-19. The chain recombines TRBV9 with TRBJ1-5, with D uncertain. The CDR3 sequence is CASSASVGSNQPQHF. CDR3 nucleotide sequence: TGTGCCAGCAGCGCCTCAGTTGGTAGCAATCAGCCCCAGCATTTT.